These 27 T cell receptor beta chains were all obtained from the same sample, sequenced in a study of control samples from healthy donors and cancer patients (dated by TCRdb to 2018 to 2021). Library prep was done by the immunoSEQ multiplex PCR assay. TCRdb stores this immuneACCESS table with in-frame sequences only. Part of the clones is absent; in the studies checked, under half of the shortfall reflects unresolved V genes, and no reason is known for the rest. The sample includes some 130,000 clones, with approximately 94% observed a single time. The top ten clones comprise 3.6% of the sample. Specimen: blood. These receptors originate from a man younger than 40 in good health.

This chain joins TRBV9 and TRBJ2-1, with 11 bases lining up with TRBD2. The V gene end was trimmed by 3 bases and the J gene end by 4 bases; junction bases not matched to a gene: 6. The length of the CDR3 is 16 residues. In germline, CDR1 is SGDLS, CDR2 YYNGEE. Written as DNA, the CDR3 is TGTGCCAGCAGCGCAGTTGTAGCGGGGGGGTACAATGAGCAGTTCTTC. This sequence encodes CASSAVVAGGYNEQFF.

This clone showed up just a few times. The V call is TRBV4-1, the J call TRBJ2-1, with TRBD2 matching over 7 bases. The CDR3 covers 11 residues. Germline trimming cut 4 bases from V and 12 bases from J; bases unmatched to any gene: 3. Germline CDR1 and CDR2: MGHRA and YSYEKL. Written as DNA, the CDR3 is TGCGCCAGCAGCCGAGGACTAGGGCAGTTCTTC. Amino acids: CASSRGLGQFF.

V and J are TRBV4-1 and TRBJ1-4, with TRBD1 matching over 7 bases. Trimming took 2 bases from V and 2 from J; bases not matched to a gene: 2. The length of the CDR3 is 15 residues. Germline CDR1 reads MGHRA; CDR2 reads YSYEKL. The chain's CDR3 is CASSQTQGTNEKLFF. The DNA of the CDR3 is TGCGCCAGCAGCCAAACACAGGGGACTAATGAAAAACTGTTTTTT.

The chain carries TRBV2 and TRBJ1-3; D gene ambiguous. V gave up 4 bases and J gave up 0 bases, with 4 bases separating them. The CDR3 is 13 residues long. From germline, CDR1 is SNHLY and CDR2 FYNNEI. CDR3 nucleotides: TGTGCCAGCAGTGTTGGCTCTGGAAACACCATATATTTT. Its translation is CASSVGSGNTIYF.

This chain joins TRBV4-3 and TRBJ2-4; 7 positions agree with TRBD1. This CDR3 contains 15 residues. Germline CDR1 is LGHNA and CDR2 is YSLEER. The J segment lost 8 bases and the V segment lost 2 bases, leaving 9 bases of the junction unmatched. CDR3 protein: CASSQSGTVKDIQYF. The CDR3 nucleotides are TGCGCCAGCAGCCAATCCGGGACAGTGAAAGACATTCAGTACTTC.

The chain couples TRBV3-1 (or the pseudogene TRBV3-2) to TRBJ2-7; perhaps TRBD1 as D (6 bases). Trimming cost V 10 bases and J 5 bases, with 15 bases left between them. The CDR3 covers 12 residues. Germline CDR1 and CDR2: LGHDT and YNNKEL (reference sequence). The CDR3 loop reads CAIPRQVHEQYF. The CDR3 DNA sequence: TGTGCCATTCCGAGACAGGTCCACGAGCAGTACTTC.

CDR3 bases: TGTGCCAGCAGCTTACGGGGGTCGGGCAATCAGCCCCAGCATTTT. Translating it yields CASSLRGSGNQPQHF. This chain uses TRBV7-9 with TRBJ1-5; tentative D call: TRBD1 (5 bases). Trimming left V 2 bases short and J 2 bases short, with 10 bases between. The CDR3 covers 15 residues. Per the germline V gene, CDR1 is SEHNR and CDR2 is FQNEAQ (reference sequence).

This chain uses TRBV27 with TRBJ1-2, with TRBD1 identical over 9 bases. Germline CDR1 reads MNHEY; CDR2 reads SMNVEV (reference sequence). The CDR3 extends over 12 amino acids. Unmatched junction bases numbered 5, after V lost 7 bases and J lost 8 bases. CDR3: CASTDRGSGYTF. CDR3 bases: TGTGCCAGCACCGACAGGGGGAGCGGCTACACCTTC.

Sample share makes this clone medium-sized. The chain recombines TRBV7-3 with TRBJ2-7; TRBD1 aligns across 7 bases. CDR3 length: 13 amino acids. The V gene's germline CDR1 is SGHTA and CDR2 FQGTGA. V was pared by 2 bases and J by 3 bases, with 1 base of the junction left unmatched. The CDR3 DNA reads TGTGCCAGCAGCTTAGGGACAGTCTACGAGCAGTACTTC. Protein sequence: CASSLGTVYEQYF.

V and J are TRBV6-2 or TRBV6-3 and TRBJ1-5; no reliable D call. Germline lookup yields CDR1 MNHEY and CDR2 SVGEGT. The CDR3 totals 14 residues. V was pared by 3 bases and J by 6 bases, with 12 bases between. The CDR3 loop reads CASSYGLGSQPQHF. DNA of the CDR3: TGTGCCAGCAGTTATGGACTGGGCAGTCAGCCCCAGCATTTT.

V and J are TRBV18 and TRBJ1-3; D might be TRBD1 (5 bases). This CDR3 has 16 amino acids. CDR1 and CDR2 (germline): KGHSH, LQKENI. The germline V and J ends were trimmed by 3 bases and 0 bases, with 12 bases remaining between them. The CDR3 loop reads CASSPQTVRSGNTIYF. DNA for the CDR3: TGTGCCAGCTCACCTCAGACAGTCCGCTCTGGAAACACCATATATTTT.

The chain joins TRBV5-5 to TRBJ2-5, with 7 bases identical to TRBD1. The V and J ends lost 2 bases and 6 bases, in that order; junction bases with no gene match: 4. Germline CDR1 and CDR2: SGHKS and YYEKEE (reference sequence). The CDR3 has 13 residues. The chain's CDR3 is CASSFGDSKTQYF. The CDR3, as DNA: TGTGCCAGCAGCTTCGGGGACAGTAAGACCCAGTACTTC. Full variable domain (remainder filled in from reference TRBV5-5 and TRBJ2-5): DAGVTQSPTHLIKTRGQQVTLRCSPISGHKSVSWYQQVLGQGPQFIFQYYEKEERGRGNFPDRFSARQFPNYSSELNVNALLLGDSALYLCASSFGDSKTQYFGPGTRLLVL.

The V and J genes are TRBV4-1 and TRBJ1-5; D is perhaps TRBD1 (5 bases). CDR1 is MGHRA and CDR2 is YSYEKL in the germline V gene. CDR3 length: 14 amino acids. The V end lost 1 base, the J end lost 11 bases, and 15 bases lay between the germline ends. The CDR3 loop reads CASSQVPGTQSQHF. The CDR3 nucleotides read TGCGCCAGCAGCCAAGTGCCTGGGACCCAGTCCCAGCATTTT.

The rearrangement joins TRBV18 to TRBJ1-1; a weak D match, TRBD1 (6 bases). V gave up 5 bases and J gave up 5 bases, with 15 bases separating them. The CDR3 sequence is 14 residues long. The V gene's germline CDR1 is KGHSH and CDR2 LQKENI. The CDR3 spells CASSVTGIGTEAFF. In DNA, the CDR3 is TGTGCCAGCTCAGTAACAGGGATAGGAACTGAAGCTTTCTTT.

In DNA form, the CDR3 reads TGCGCCAGCAGCCGACCGGGACAGGGCCCGTACGAGCAGTACTTC. Its protein product is CASSRPGQGPYEQYF. The chain has TRBV4-1 and TRBJ2-7; TRBD1 matches at 9 bases. V gave up 4 bases and J gave up 4 bases; unmatched junction bases: 8. The germline gives CDR1 MGHRA, CDR2 YSYEKL. CDR3 length: 15 amino acids.

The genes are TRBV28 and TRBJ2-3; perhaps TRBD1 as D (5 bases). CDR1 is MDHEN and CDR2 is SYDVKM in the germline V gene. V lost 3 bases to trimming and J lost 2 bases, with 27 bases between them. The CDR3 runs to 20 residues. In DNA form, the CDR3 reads TGTGCCAGCAGTTTTGTATACAGGATAATACCCGTTGGATACACAGATACGCAGTATTTT. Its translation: CASSFVYRIIPVGYTDTQYF. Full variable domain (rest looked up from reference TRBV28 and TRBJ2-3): DVKVTQSSRYLVKRTGEKVFLECVQDMDHENMFWYRQDPGLGLRLIYFSYDVKMKEKGDIPEGYSVSREKKERFSLILESASTNQTSMYLCASSFVYRIIPVGYTDTQYFGPGTRLTVL.

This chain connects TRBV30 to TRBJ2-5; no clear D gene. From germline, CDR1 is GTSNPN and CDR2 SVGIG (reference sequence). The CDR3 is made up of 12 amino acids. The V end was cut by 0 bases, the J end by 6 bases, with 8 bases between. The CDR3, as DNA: TGTGCCTGGAGTGTACCGCCCCAGACCCAGTACTTC. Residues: CAWSVPPQTQYF.

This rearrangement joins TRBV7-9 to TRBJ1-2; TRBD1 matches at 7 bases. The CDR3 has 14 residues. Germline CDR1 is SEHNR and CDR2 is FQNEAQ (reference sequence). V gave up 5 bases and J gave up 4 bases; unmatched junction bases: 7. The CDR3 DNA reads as TGTGCCAGCAGCCGGGACAGCCGAAGCTATGGCTACACCTTC. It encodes CASSRDSRSYGYTF.

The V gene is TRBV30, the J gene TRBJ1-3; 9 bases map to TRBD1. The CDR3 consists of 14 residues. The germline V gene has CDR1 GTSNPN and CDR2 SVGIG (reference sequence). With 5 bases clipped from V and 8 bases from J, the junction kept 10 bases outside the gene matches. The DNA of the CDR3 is TGTGCCTGGCGTTACAGGGGGCGAGGAGACACCATATATTTT. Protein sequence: CAWRYRGRGDTIYF.

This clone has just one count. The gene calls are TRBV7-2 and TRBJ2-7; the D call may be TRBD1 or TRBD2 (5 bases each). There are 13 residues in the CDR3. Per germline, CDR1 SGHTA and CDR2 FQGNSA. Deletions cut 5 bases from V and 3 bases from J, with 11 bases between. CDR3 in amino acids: CASSPGTVYEQYF. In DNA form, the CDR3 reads TGTGCCAGCAGCCCGGGGACGGTCTACGAGCAGTACTTC. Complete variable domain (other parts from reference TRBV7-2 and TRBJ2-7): GAGVSQSPSNKVTEKGKDVELRCDPISGHTALYWYRQSLGQGLEFLIYFQGNSAPDKSGLPSDRFSAERTGGSVSTLTIQRTQQEDSAVYLCASSPGTVYEQYFGPGTRLTVT.

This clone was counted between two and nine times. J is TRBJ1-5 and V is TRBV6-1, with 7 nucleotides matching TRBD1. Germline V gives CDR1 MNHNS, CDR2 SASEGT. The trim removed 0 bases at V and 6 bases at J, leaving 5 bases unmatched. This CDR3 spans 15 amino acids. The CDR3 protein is CASSEAFEGAQPQHF. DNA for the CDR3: TGTGCCAGCAGTGAAGCGTTTGAGGGGGCTCAGCCCCAGCATTTT.

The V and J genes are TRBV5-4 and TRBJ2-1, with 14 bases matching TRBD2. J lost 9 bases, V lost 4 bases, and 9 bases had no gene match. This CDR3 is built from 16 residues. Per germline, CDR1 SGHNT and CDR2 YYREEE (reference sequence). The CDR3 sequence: CASSPPTSGGAGEQFF. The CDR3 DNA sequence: TGTGCCAGCAGCCCCCCGACTAGCGGGGGGGCTGGTGAGCAGTTCTTC.

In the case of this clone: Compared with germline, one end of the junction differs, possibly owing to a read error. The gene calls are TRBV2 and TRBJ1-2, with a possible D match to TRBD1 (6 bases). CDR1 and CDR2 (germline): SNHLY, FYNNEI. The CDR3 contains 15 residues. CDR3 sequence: CASSEGTNPPYGYTF. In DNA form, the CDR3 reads TGTGCCAGCAGCGAAGGGACAAACCCTCCCTATGGCTACACCTTC.

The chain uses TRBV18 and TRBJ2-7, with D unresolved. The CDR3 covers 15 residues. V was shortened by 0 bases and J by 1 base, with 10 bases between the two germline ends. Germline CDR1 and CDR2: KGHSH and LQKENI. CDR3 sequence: CASSPPDVRSYEQYF. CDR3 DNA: TGTGCCAGCTCACCACCGGACGTCAGATCCTACGAGCAGTACTTC.

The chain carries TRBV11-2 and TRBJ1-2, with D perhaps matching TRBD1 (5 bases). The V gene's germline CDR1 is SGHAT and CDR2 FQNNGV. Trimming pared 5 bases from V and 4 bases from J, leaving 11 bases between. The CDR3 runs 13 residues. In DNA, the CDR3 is TGTGCCAGCAGCCCCGGGGGAAGCTATGGCTACACCTTC. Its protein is CASSPGGSYGYTF.

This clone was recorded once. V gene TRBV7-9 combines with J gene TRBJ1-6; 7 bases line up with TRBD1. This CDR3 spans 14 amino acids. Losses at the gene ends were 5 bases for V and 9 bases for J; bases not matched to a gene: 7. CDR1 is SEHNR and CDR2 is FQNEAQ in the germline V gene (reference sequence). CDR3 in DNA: TGTGCCAGCAGCCCAGGGGGTATGAGTTCACCCCTCCACTTT. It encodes CASSPGGMSSPLHF.

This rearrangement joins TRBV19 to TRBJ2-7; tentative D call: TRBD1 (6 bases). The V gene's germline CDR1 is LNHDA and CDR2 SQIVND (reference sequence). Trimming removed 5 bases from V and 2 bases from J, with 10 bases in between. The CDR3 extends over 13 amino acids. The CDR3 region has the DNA TGTGCCAGTAGTTTCGGGACACCCTACGAGCAGTACTTC. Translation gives CASSFGTPYEQYF.